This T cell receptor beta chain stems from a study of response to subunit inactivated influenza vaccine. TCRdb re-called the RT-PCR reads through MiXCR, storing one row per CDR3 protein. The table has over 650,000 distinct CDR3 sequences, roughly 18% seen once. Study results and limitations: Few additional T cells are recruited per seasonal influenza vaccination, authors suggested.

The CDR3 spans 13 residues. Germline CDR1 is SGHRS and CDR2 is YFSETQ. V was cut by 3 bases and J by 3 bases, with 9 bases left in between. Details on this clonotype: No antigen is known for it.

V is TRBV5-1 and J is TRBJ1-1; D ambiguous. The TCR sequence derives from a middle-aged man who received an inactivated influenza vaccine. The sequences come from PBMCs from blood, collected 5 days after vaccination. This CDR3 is CASSSVPDTEAFF. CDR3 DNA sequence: TGCGCCAGCAGCTCGGTGCCAGACACTGAAGCTTTCTTT.